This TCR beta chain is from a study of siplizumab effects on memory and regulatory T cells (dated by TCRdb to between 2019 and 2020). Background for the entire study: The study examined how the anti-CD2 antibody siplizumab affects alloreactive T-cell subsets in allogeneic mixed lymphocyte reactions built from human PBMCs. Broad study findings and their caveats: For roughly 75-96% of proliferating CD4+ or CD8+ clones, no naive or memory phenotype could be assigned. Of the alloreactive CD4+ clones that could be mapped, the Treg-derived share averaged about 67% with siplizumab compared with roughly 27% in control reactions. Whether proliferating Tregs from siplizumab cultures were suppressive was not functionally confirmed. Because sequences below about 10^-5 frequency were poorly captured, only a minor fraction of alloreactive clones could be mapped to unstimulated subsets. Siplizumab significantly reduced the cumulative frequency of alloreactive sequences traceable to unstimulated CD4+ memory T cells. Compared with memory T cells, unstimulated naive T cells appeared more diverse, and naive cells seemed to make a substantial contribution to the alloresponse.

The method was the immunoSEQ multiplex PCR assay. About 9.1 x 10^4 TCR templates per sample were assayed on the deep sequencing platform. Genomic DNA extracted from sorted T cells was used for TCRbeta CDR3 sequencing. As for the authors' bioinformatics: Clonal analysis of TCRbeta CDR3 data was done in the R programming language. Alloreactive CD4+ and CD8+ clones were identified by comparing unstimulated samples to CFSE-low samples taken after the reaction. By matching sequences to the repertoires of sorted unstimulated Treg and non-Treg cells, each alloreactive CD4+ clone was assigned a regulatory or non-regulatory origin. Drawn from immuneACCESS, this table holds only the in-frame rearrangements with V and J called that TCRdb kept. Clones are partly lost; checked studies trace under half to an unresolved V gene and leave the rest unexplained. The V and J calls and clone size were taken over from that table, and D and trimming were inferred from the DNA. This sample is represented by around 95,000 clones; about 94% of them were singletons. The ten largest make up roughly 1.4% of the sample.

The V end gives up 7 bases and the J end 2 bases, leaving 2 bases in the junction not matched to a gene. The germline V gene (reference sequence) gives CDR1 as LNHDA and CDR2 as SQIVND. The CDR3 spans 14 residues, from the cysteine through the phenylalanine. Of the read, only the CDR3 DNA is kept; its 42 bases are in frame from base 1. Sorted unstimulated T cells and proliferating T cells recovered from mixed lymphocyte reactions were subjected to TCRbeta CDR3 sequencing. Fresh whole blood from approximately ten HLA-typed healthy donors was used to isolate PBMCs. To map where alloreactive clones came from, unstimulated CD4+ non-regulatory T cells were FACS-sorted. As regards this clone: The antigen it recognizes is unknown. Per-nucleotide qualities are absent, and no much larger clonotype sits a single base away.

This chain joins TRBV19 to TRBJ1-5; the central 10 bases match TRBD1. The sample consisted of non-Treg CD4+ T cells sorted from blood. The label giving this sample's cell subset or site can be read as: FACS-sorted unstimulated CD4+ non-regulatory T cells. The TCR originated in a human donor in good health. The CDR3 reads CASTGTGGNQPQHF. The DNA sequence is TGTGCCAGTACTGGGACAGGGGGCAATCAGCCCCAGCATTTT.